This TCR beta chain was documented in a study of T cells in Graves' hyperthyroidism and ophthalmopathy (dated by TCRdb to between 2017 and 2020). With respect to the entire study: Peripheral blood was collected at initial diagnosis, before any treatment. The roughly 94 discovery patients were randomly split 7:3 into training and test sets. To identify TCR V-J signatures that set the groups apart, the researchers used a discovery cohort of 100 or so patients, made up of some 41 with Graves' ophthalmopathy and some 58 with stable Graves' hyperthyroidism. Once sampling was done, hyperthyroidism patients were given methimazole at a starting dose of 30 mg daily, whereas ophthalmopathy patients were given high-dose intravenous methylprednisolone. An independent validation cohort of fewer than 20 hyperthyroidism patients and more than 15 patients who later progressed to ophthalmopathy tested prospective prediction of ophthalmopathy. TCR Vbeta CDR3 sequencing of 135 peripheral blood samples (over 40 ophthalmopathy, some 75 hyperthyroidism and roughly 17 progressor patients) is reported in the paper. In addition, the study compared T-cell repertoires in thyroid tissue and in blood from six Graves' hyperthyroidism patients.

The TCR beta CDR3 regions were amplified from the RNA transcripts. The TCR CDR3 was subjected to a first round of RT-PCR using the HTBI primer set and the Qiagen OneStep RT-PCR kit. A second multiplex PCR round built the libraries, followed by size selection and purification. Paired-end sequencing of the libraries was performed with 100 bp reads on an Illumina HiSeq2000. In the source study's methods: SOAPnuke was used to process the raw data, with reads discarded if the reads contained adapters or uncalled bases, had a mean Phred below 15, or lacked an exact constant-primer or identifier match. COPE v1.2.5 was used to merge the high-quality paired reads, and each unique nucleotide sequence was defined as a clonotype. Clonotypes were aligned to IMGT TRBV, TRBD and TRBJ reference segments using MiTCR v1.1. Only V-J combinations with frequency above 0.0001, covering 99% to 99.2% of repertoires, were analysed. A TCS score was defined as the ratio between F50 (clonal expansion) and ExV (chaos), using BLOSUM62-based TCRdist between CDR3 peptides within each V-J. Welch's t-statistics and random forest reduced just over 500 V-J features to 13, which were used in a naive Bayes classifier (R e1071). The public sequencing data were trimmed at Q25 with fastp and processed into clonotypes with MiXCR by TCRdb, which kept only in-frame beta chains. Each record represents a unique CDR3 protein, reported with the most common genes and DNA among its rows. The V and J calls follow TCRdb's processing rather than the paper's. For this sample the table gives around 300,000 distinct CDR3 sequences, of which roughly 14% were detected only once. In total, the top ten clones hold 20% to 25% of the sample.

A patient counted as having stable Graves' hyperthyroidism if no progression to ophthalmopathy occurred over 18 months of follow-up. Hyperthyroidism patients were newly diagnosed, had a disease duration of under 2 months, and were aged 18 to 65 years. Any patient with an uncontrolled infection, another autoimmune disease, pregnancy or lactation was excluded. Diagnoses were based on clinical symptoms, serum thyroxine and TRAb, thyroid ultrasound and orbital computed tomography. Ficoll-Paque density gradient centrifugation was used to isolate PBMCs from about 9 ml of fresh peripheral blood. Trizol reagent was used to extract total RNA, and RNA quality was then checked on an Agilent 2100 Bioanalyzer. Summary of the overall study and its limitations: Blood samples also contained most of the expanded thyroid clonotypes (frequency above 0.001), which suggests that blood repertoires may reflect thyroid immune responses. In validation, the model predicted progression to ophthalmopathy a median of about 6 months before onset, with roughly 68% sensitivity and roughly 72% specificity. Sample size was not statistically predetermined, and blinding of investigators to group allocation was not performed. Ophthalmopathy was separated from stable hyperthyroidism by a 13 V-J signature model, with approximately 86% sensitivity and approximately 84% specificity obtained in cross-validation and 80%/75% obtained in testing.

As concerns this clonotype: Its target antigen remains unknown. Per-base quality was not reported, and no clone a single base away is much larger than it.

V is reduced by 4 bases and J by 5 bases, leaving a spacing of 15 bases between them. Its CDR3 holds 15 amino acids, cysteine through phenylalanine. Of all the DNA, just the CDR3 is kept, 45 bases in frame from base 1. For CDR1 and CDR2, the germline V gene lists MGHRA and YSYEKL. The source of this sequence is a woman in her twenties or thirties with Graves' hyperthyroidism. The chain links TRBV4-1 with TRBJ2-1; perhaps TRBD2 is the D gene, with 6 bases matching. What was sequenced was blood. The DNA reads TGCGCCAGCAGCCCCGGCCTAGGGACTCACAATGAGCAGTTCTTC. It translates as CASSPGLGTHNEQFF.